This is a list of T cell receptor beta chains from one sample in a study of OX40 agonist ivuxolimab in advanced cancers. Assay used: immunoSEQ multiplex PCR; TCRdb lists only in-frame clones, some missing. The sample lists about 25,000 clones, over 70% occurring once. Material: CD4+ or CD8+ T cells sorted from blood, obtained in a trial of the OX40 agonist ivuxolimab. The receptors shown here come from an adult with an advanced solid tumor such as melanoma, head and neck, liver or kidney cancer. Both conserved end residues are part of each CDR3. A D gene is named only where the DNA matches it firmly. Clone size is stated in some rows and not others, as once, few, many or a class when expanded.

J gene | D gene | V gene | clone size | CDR3 protein | CDR3 DNA
TRBJ1-1 | TRBD1 | TRBV6-4 | NA | CASSVSTGPNTEAFF | TGTGCCAGCAGTGTCTCGACAGGGCCGAACACTGAAGCTTTCTTT
TRBJ2-1 | NA | TRBV6-4 | NA | CASSALAEYNEQFF | TGTGCCAGCAGTGCATTAGCGGAGTACAATGAGCAGTTCTTC
TRBJ2-2 | NA | TRBV9 | NA | CASSVALSGNTGELFF | TGTGCCAGCAGCGTAGCGCTTAGCGGAAACACCGGGGAGCTGTTTTTT
TRBJ1-1 | TRBD1 | TRBV16 | NA | CASSHLGTGGAEAFF | TGTGCCAGCAGCCACCTGGGTACAGGGGGGGCTGAAGCTTTCTTT
TRBJ2-1 | NA | TRBV27 | NA | CASSLSGGASYNEQFF | TGTGCCAGCAGTTTATCAGGGGGAGCTTCCTACAATGAGCAGTTCTTC
TRBJ2-3 | TRBD2 | TRBV19 | medium-sized | CASSIGVAGVTDTQYF | TGTGCCAGTAGTATAGGGGTAGCGGGGGTCACAGATACGCAGTATTTT
TRBJ1-6 | NA | TRBV30 | many | CAWAPGDLISPLHF | TGTGCCTGGGCTCCCGGAGATCTTATTTCACCCCTCCACTTT
TRBJ2-3 | NA | TRBV18 | NA | CASSPSTRETQIDTQYF | TGTGCCAGCTCACCATCTACGAGGGAAACCCAGATTGATACGCAGTATTTT
TRBJ1-2 | NA | TRBV11-2 | NA | CASTEGASYGYTF | TGTGCCAGCACCGAGGGTGCCTCCTATGGCTACACCTTC
TRBJ2-2 | NA | TRBV7-3 | NA | CASSLFAANTGELFF | TGTGCCAGCAGCTTATTCGCAGCGAACACCGGGGAGCTGTTTTTT
TRBJ2-7 | NA | TRBV10-2 | NA | CASSGGDSYEQYF | TGCGCCAGCAGTGGCGGGGACTCCTACGAGCAGTACTTC
TRBJ2-5 | NA | TRBV5-5 | NA | CASSLWSEGTQYF | TGTGCCAGCAGCTTGTGGTCAGAGGGGACCCAGTACTTC
TRBJ1-4 | NA | TRBV6-6 | few | CASSYKGENEKLFF | TGTGCCAGCAGTTACAAGGGGGAAAATGAAAAACTGTTTTTT
TRBJ1-1 | NA | TRBV30 | NA | CAWRLPGPNTEAFF | TGTGCCTGGAGGCTCCCAGGGCCGAACACTGAAGCTTTCTTT
TRBJ2-1 | NA | TRBV2 | NA | CASSDTELSEQFF | TGTGCCAGCAGTGACACCGAACTTAGCGAGCAGTTCTTC
TRBJ2-5 | NA | TRBV11-2 | NA | CASRNLQETQYF | TGTGCCAGCAGAAACTTACAAGAGACCCAGTACTTC
TRBJ2-5 | TRBD1 | TRBV6-5 | few | CASSYTGGILETQYF | TGTGCCAGCAGTTACACAGGGGGGATCTTAGAGACCCAGTACTTC
TRBJ1-6 | NA | TRBV7-3 | few | CASSLQYNSPLHF | TGTGCCAGCAGCTTACAGTATAATTCACCCCTCCACTTT
TRBJ2-7 | NA | TRBV5-5 | NA | CASSFRDKMYEQYF | TGTGCCAGCAGCTTCCGGGACAAGATGTACGAGCAGTACTTC
TRBJ2-5 | NA | TRBV9 | NA | CASNPGAGETQYF | TGTGCCAGCAACCCGGGGGCAGGAGAGACCCAGTACTTC
TRBJ1-4 | NA | TRBV27 | NA | CASSHTGRGTNEKLFF | TGTGCCAGCAGTCACACGGGTAGAGGGACTAATGAAAAACTGTTTTTT
TRBJ1-3 | NA | TRBV6-1 | NA | CASSSDWAGNTIYF | TGTGCCAGCAGTTCCGATTGGGCTGGAAACACCATATATTTT
TRBJ2-5 | NA | TRBV4-2 | NA | CASSQDLGGETQYF | TGTGCCAGCAGCCAAGATCTTGGGGGCGAGACCCAGTACTTC
TRBJ1-1 | NA | TRBV7-9 | NA | CASSPDTQSLEAFF | TGTGCCAGCAGCCCTGACACCCAGTCTCTTGAAGCTTTCTTT
TRBJ2-7 | TRBD1 | TRBV27 | NA | CASSTTGHEQYF | TGTGCCAGCAGTACGACAGGGCACGAGCAGTACTTC
TRBJ1-6 | TRBD1 | TRBV19 | NA | CASSVGTGGNSPLHF | TGTGCCAGTAGTGTGGGGACAGGGGGTAATTCACCCCTCCACTTT
TRBJ1-2 | NA | TRBV7-9 | NA | CASSFEGRNDYGYTF | TGTGCCAGCAGCTTTGAGGGTAGAAACGACTATGGCTACACCTTC
TRBJ1-5 | NA | TRBV9 | NA | CASSVDGVSNQPQHF | TGTGCCAGCAGCGTAGATGGAGTTAGCAATCAGCCCCAGCATTTT
TRBJ2-7 | TRBD1 | TRBV5-1 | NA | CASSLGTGYEQYF | TGCGCCAGCAGCTTAGGGACAGGCTACGAGCAGTACTTC
TRBJ2-3 | NA | TRBV5-8 | NA | CASSLGALSTDTQYF | TGTGCCAGCAGCTTGGGGGCCCTTAGCACAGATACGCAGTATTTT
TRBJ2-7 | TRBD1 | TRBV27 | once | CASSLLGTGVSYEQYF | TGTGCCAGCAGTTTACTTGGGACAGGGGTATCCTACGAGCAGTACTTC
TRBJ1-4 | NA | TRBV28 | NA | CASTPEGGPQMNEKLFF | TGTGCCAGCACCCCCGAGGGGGGACCACAAATGAATGAAAAACTGTTTTTT
TRBJ1-1 | NA | TRBV27 | few | CASSLSGGFTEAFF | TGTGCCAGCAGTTTATCGGGAGGGTTCACTGAAGCTTTCTTT
TRBJ2-2 | TRBD1 | TRBV18 | NA | CASSPGQGRTGELFF | TGTGCCAGCTCACCGGGACAGGGGAGAACCGGGGAGCTGTTTTTT
TRBJ2-3 | NA | TRBV4-1 | NA | CASSQDPGSTDTQYF | TGCGCCAGCAGCCAAGATCCGGGTAGCACAGATACGCAGTATTTT
TRBJ2-7 | NA | TRBV10-3 | NA | CAISDNSYEQYF | TGTGCCATCAGTGACAATTCCTACGAGCAGTACTTC
TRBJ2-3 | TRBD1 | TRBV27 | NA | CASSPLEGATDTQYF | TGTGCCAGCAGTCCCTTAGAGGGGGCCACAGATACGCAGTATTTT
TRBJ2-1 | NA | TRBV27 | NA | CASSPDGETRAYNEQFF | TGTGCCAGCAGTCCCGATGGGGAGACCAGGGCCTACAATGAGCAGTTCTTC
TRBJ1-1 | TRBD1 | TRBV19 | NA | CASSWTGNGNTEAFF | TGTGCCAGTAGTTGGACAGGCAATGGAAACACTGAAGCTTTCTTT
TRBJ2-2 | NA | TRBV7-6 | NA | CASGRIPNTGELFF | TGTGCCAGCGGGAGAATCCCTAACACCGGGGAGCTGTTTTTT
TRBJ1-3 | NA | TRBV9 | NA | CASSVGPGNTIYF | TGTGCCAGCAGCGTGGGTCCTGGAAACACCATATATTTT
TRBJ1-1 | TRBD1 | TRBV19 | NA | CASRMDRGRLDTEAFF | TGTGCCAGTAGAATGGACAGGGGGCGCTTGGACACTGAAGCTTTCTTT
TRBJ1-5 | NA | TRBV4-1 | NA | CASSQEWRGRNQPQHF | TGCGCCAGCAGCCAAGAATGGAGGGGCAGAAATCAGCCCCAGCATTTT
TRBJ2-3 | NA | TRBV11-2 | once | CANSPRRDTQYF | TGTGCCAACAGTCCGAGAAGAGATACGCAGTATTTT
TRBJ1-2 | NA | TRBV11-2 | NA | CASSPGGGWDYGYTF | TGTGCCAGCAGCCCCGGCGGAGGGTGGGACTATGGCTACACCTTC
TRBJ2-3 | TRBD1 | TRBV2 | once | CASSVSRTGSTDTQYF | TGTGCCAGCAGTGTTTCCCGGACAGGAAGCACAGATACGCAGTATTTT
TRBJ2-3 | TRBD2 | TRBV9 | NA | CASSVGFSGGAISDTQYF | TGTGCCAGCAGCGTAGGTTTTAGCGGGGGGGCCATTTCAGATACGCAGTATTTT
TRBJ2-5 | NA | TRBV7-7 | NA | CASSLGRETQYF | TGTGCCAGCAGTTTAGGCCGAGAGACCCAGTACTTC
TRBJ2-7 | NA | TRBV19 | NA | CASSIVPGTEQYF | TGTGCCAGTAGTATAGTTCCAGGGACCGAGCAGTACTTC
TRBJ1-6 | NA | TRBV28 | once | CASSPESSYNSPLHF | TGTGCCAGCAGCCCAGAGAGCTCCTATAATTCACCCCTCCACTTT
TRBJ1-1 | NA | TRBV28 | NA | CASSPLAYKPTAPPEAFF | TGTGCCAGCAGTCCGCTCGCCTACAAGCCGACAGCTCCTCCTGAAGCTTTCTTT
TRBJ2-2 | TRBD2 | TRBV29-1 | NA | CSVEGLAGTNTGELFF | TGCAGCGTTGAGGGACTAGCGGGAACGAACACCGGGGAGCTGTTTTTT
TRBJ2-3 | TRBD2 | TRBV10-1 | few | CASSESTSGDTQYF | TGCGCCAGCAGTGAGTCGACTAGCGGGGATACGCAGTATTTT
TRBJ2-1 | NA | TRBV6-4 | NA | CASSDSEVNEQFF | TGTGCCAGCAGTGACTCGGAGGTCAATGAGCAGTTCTTC